Each of the 8 T cell receptor beta chains below was sequenced from the same sample in a study of PD-L1 blockade in urothelial cancer. Method: immunoSEQ multiplex PCR; TCRdb's copy keeps in-frame clones and lacks some. The table has roughly 95,000 clones, around 86% seen once. Time point given: pretreatment peripheral blood. Here the sequenced sample was PBMCs, taken around atezolizumab (anti-PD-L1) treatment. The source of these receptors is a man in his fifties or sixties with urothelial cancer.

The chain employs TRBV7-2 and TRBJ2-7, with 11 bases matching TRBD1. With 1 base clipped from V and 4 bases from J, the junction kept 3 bases outside the gene matches. From germline, CDR1 is SGHTA and CDR2 FQGNSA. CDR3 length: 15 amino acids. CDR3 sequence (DNA): TGTGCCAGCAGCTTAGGGACAGGGGGCCTTTACGAGCAGTACTTC. Translation: CASSLGTGGLYEQYF.

The V gene is TRBV19, the J gene TRBJ2-1, with 12 positions matching TRBD2. The V and J ends lost 1 base and 5 bases, in that order; junction bases with no gene match: 9. This CDR3 is 18 amino acids long. Germline V gene lookup returns CDR1 LNHDA and CDR2 SQIVND (reference sequence). The CDR3 bases are TGTGCCAGTAGTATAGCTCTAGCGGGAGGGCTGGGGGACAATGAGCAGTTCTTC. As protein: CASSIALAGGLGDNEQFF.

The chain uses TRBV7-8 and TRBJ2-7, with 7 bases that match TRBD1. The CDR3 extends over 14 amino acids. J lost 4 bases, V lost 4 bases, and 7 bases had no gene match. Germline CDR1 and CDR2: SGHVS and FQNEAQ. The CDR3 protein is CASSYGTVTYEQYF. As DNA, the CDR3 is TGTGCCAGCAGCTACGGGACAGTAACGTACGAGCAGTACTTC.

The chain has TRBV11-3 and TRBJ2-5; maybe TRBD2 (6 bases). Deletions cut 1 base from V and 5 bases from J, with 17 bases between. The CDR3 spans 16 residues. Germline V gene sequence: CDR1 SGHNT, CDR2 YENEEA. CDR3 sequence (DNA): TGTGCCAGCAGCTTAGCGGGGGAACGGGTAGGGGAGACCCAGTACTTC. Residues: CASSLAGERVGETQYF.

This clone was picked up one time. This chain joins TRBV7-8 and TRBJ1-1; D is possibly TRBD1 (5 bases). The germline gives CDR1 SGHVS, CDR2 FQNEAQ. The CDR3 has 15 residues. Trimming cost V 0 bases and J 6 bases, with 14 bases left between them. The CDR3 nucleotides are TGTGCCAGCAGCTTAGCAGCCAGGGTATTATCTGAAGCTTTCTTT. Translated: CASSLAARVLSEAFF.

On this clone: One end of the junction varies from germline; a read error may be responsible. This rearrangement joins TRBV11-1 to TRBJ2-7; D may be TRBD1 or TRBD2 (6 bases each). Germline CDR1 is SGHAT and CDR2 is FQDESV (reference sequence). CDR3 length equals 17 residues. The CDR3: CASSLGGQGMVPYEQYF. CDR3 bases: TGTGCCAGCAGTTTAGGAGGGCAGGGGATGGTCCCCTACGAGCAGTACTTC.

The chain carries TRBV9 and TRBJ2-7; 10 bases are shared with TRBD2. V lost 1 base to trimming and J lost 5 bases; unmatched junction nucleotides: 9. Germline-derived CDR1 and CDR2 are SGDLS and YYNGEE. The CDR3 runs 16 residues. In nucleotides, the CDR3 is TGTGCCAGCAGCGTAAGTTTACTAGCGGGACCCCACGAGCAGTACTTC. It yields the protein CASSVSLLAGPHEQYF. Looking up the rest from reference TRBV9 and TRBJ2-7 gives the full variable domain: DSGVTQTPKHLITATGQRVTLRCSPRSGDLSVYWYQQSLDQGLQFLIQYYNGEERAKGNILERFSAQQFPDLHSELNLSSLELGDSALYFCASSVSLLAGPHEQYFGPGTRLTVT.

The rearrangement uses TRBV6-5 and TRBJ2-5, with no clear D. Germline V gene data show CDR1 as MNHEY and CDR2 as SVGAGI. V lost 2 bases and J lost 2, with 9 bases in between. The CDR3 is 14 residues long. CDR3: CASSYLGSQETQYF. The CDR3 coding sequence is TGTGCCAGCAGTTACCTGGGCTCTCAAGAGACCCAGTACTTC.